The 29 T cell receptor beta chains below were found in one sample sequenced in a study of cytomegalovirus exposure and HLA in healthy donors. PCR involved 60 Vbeta and 13 Jbeta primers. Measured with immunoSEQ multiplex PCR; TCRdb has only the in-frame clones, and not every one. The sample lists more than 85,000 clones, roughly 15% occurring once. The sequenced material came from PBMCs. These receptors came from a female donor in good health and CMV-seronegative.

Only a few counts were recorded for this clone. The chain links TRBV6-1 to TRBJ1-1; the match to TRBD1 covers 8 bases. The germline CDR1 and CDR2 sequences are MNHNS and SASEGT. The CDR3 totals 15 residues. V was clipped by 4 bases and J by 5 bases; unmatched bases: 9. The CDR3 sequence is CASSAGGTFKTEAFF. CDR3 nucleotide sequence: TGTGCCAGCAGTGCAGGGGGCACATTTAAGACTGAAGCTTTCTTT.

V gene TRBV27 combines with J gene TRBJ2-7; D unresolved. Germline V CDR1 and CDR2: MNHEY, SMNVEV (reference sequence). Between the trimmed V and J ends, which lost 7 bases and 6 bases, there was a span of 13 bases. The CDR3 sequence is 12 residues long. This chain's CDR3 is CASMAPSLEQYF. CDR3 DNA: TGTGCCAGCATGGCCCCCTCCCTCGAGCAGTACTTC.

CDR3 in amino acids: CASLIPDKNIQYF. Here the CDR3 DNA reads TGTGCCAGCCTGATACCAGACAAAAACATTCAGTACTTC. The chain employs TRBV28 and TRBJ2-4; no clear D. From germline, CDR1 is MDHEN and CDR2 SYDVKM. CDR3 size: 13 residues. Trimming stripped 8 bases from V and 3 bases from J, with 11 bases between.

The chain employs TRBV7-6 and TRBJ2-5, with D possibly TRBD1 on 6 matching bases. The length of the CDR3 is 13 residues. The V gene's germline CDR1 is SGHVS and CDR2 FNYEAQ. Trimming took off 4 bases at V and 3 bases at J, with 9 bases between the two ends. The CDR3 DNA reads TGTGCCAGCAGCTCAACAGGGAAAGAGACCCAGTACTTC. It specifies CASSSTGKETQYF.

This clone was counted between two and nine times. The chain carries TRBV14 and TRBJ1-1; D gene uncertain. The length of the CDR3 is 13 residues. V was shortened by 2 bases and J by 1 base, with 5 bases between the two germline ends. Germline V gene data show CDR1 as SGHDN and CDR2 as FVKESK. Here the CDR3 DNA reads TGTGCCAGCAGCCAACTTTGGAACACTGAAGCTTTCTTT. Protein product: CASSQLWNTEAFF.

This clone was picked up a small number of times. The chain employs TRBV29-1 and TRBJ2-4; TRBD1 agrees at 7 bases. Germline loops: CDR1 SQVTM, CDR2 ANQGSEA. The length of the CDR3 is 16 residues. The junction had 10 bases not matched to a gene; V was cut back by 5 bases and J by 0 bases. The CDR3 region has the DNA TGCAGCGTTCGAGTGGGACAGTTACTAGCCAAAAACATTCAGTACTTC. Translated: CSVRVGQLLAKNIQYF.

The genes are TRBV29-1 and TRBJ2-1, with TRBD2 matching over 7 bases. The CDR3 loop spans 15 amino acids. Germline V gene sequence: CDR1 SQVTM, CDR2 ANQGSEA. V lost 7 bases and J lost 3; bases outside the gene matches: 12. The CDR3 nucleotides are TGCAGCGCCAGAATAGGAGCGGGAATCTACAATGAGCAGTTCTTC. Protein product: CSARIGAGIYNEQFF.

The chain combines TRBV5-4 with TRBJ2-5; the match to TRBD2 covers 10 bases. The CDR3 covers 15 residues. V gave up 0 bases and J gave up 3 bases; unmatched junction bases: 2. CDR1 and CDR2 (germline): SGHNT, YYREEE (reference sequence). The CDR3 is CASSLVTSGKETQYF. The CDR3 nucleotides read TGTGCCAGCAGCTTGGTCACTAGCGGGAAAGAGACCCAGTACTTC.

The rearrangement links TRBV11-2 to TRBJ2-5; D is ambiguous. V was shortened by 2 bases and J by 6 bases, with 7 bases between the two germline ends. This CDR3 contains 12 residues. In germline, CDR1 is SGHAT, CDR2 FQNNGV. CDR3 DNA: TGTGCCAGCAGCTTATATAGCCAGACCCAGTACTTC. This encodes CASSLYSQTQYF.

In this sample, this clone turned up a few times. The chain couples TRBV2 to TRBJ1-3; 7 bases map to TRBD1. The V segment lost 8 bases and the J segment 0 bases; nucleotides outside the gene matches: 4. The CDR3 consists of 14 residues. Germline CDR1 and CDR2: SNHLY and FYNNEI. CDR3 coding DNA: TGTGCCAGCCTCAGGGACAGCTCTGGAAACACCATATATTTT. Translation: CASLRDSSGNTIYF.

Here the CDR3 reads CASSFSSGGTGETQYF. For the CDR3, the DNA is TGTGCCAGCAGCTTCTCCTCAGGCGGGACGGGAGAGACCCAGTACTTC. The chain uses TRBV13 and TRBJ2-5; maybe TRBD2 (6 bases). Germline lookup yields CDR1 PRHDT and CDR2 FYEKMQ (reference sequence). The length of the CDR3 is 16 residues. Trimming removed 3 bases from V and 4 bases from J, with 18 bases in between. Variable domain in full (rest from reference TRBV13 and TRBJ2-5): AAGVIQSPRHLIKEKRETATLKCYPIPRHDTVYWYQQGPGQDPQFLISFYEKMQSDKGSIPDRFSAQQFSDYHSELNMSSLELGDSALYFCASSFSSGGTGETQYFGPGTRLLVL.

This clone came up a few times. This chain connects TRBV5-1 to TRBJ1-1; 7 nucleotides match TRBD1. With 4 bases clipped from V and 5 bases from J, the junction kept 5 bases outside the gene matches. The CDR3 covers 13 residues. The germline gives CDR1 SGHRS, CDR2 YFSETQ. CDR3: CASSPTGVTEAFF. CDR3 sequence (DNA): TGCGCCAGCAGCCCCACAGGGGTGACTGAAGCTTTCTTT.

The chain has TRBV4-1 and TRBJ2-3, with TRBD2 matching 13 bases. The CDR3 spans 20 residues. Trimming at V came to 0 bases and at J to 0 bases, leaving 9 bases not matched to a gene. Germline values: CDR1 MGHRA, CDR2 YSYEKL. The CDR3, as DNA: TGCGCCAGCAGCCAAGAACCTGGACTAGCGGGGGCCCTTAGCACAGATACGCAGTATTTT. Protein product: CASSQEPGLAGALSTDTQYF.

The CDR3 sequence: CASSPEANEKLFF. In DNA form, the CDR3 reads TGTGCCAGCTCACCGGAGGCTAATGAAAAACTGTTTTTT. The chain recombines TRBV18 with TRBJ1-4, with no clear D. Trimming removed 3 bases at V and 3 bases at J, with 5 bases between. Germline-derived CDR1 and CDR2 are KGHSH and LQKENI. This CDR3 has 13 amino acids.

This clone turned up a few times. The chain carries TRBV6-5 and TRBJ1-4; 7 bases are a match to TRBD1. The CDR3 spans 14 residues. Per the germline V gene, CDR1 is MNHEY and CDR2 is SVGAGI. The trim removed 6 bases at V and 7 bases at J, leaving 8 bases unmatched. The CDR3 loop is CASRGRQGGEKLFF. CDR3 DNA sequence: TGTGCCAGCAGGGGTAGACAGGGCGGTGAAAAACTGTTTTTT.

This rearrangement joins TRBV11-2 to TRBJ2-5, with D uncertain. The end of the DNA fits TRBJ2-7 better, so the J call may be wrong. Germline CDR1 SGHAT, CDR2 FQNNGV. The CDR3 spans 11 residues. The CDR3 loop reads CASSSSYEQYF. In nucleotides, the CDR3 is TGTGCCAGCAGCTCCTCCTACGAGCAGTACTTC.

This chain uses TRBV29-1 with TRBJ2-3, with D maybe TRBD2 (6 bases). Trimming removed 3 bases from V and 4 bases from J, with 14 bases in between. Per germline, CDR1 SQVTM and CDR2 ANQGSEA. The CDR3 spans 14 residues. As DNA, the CDR3 is TGCAGCGTTGACGGAGGGAGCGGATCAGATACGCAGTATTTT. Amino acid sequence: CSVDGGSGSDTQYF.

V gene TRBV28 combines with J gene TRBJ1-5, with D possibly matching TRBD1 (5 bases). The CDR3 consists of 13 residues. V gave up 7 bases and J gave up 1 base, with 8 bases separating them. CDR1 is MDHEN and CDR2 is SYDVKM in the germline V gene. The CDR3: CASTSGSNQPQHF. The CDR3 bases are TGTGCCAGCACCTCAGGGAGCAATCAGCCCCAGCATTTT.

The V and J genes are TRBV7-8 and TRBJ1-2; tentatively, D is TRBD1 (5 bases). V lost 3 bases to trimming and J lost 5 bases, with 19 bases between them. Germline V gives CDR1 SGHVS, CDR2 FQNEAQ. The CDR3 has 16 residues. Written as DNA, the CDR3 is TGTGCCAGCAGCTTTCCGGGGGGGGTGCCAGGGTATGGCTACACCTTC. Translation: CASSFPGGVPGYGYTF.

The chain joins TRBV6-1 to TRBJ1-5, with 9 bases identical to TRBD1. Germline CDR1 is MNHNS and CDR2 is SASEGT. This CDR3 comprises 16 residues. V gave up 2 bases and J gave up 4 bases; unmatched junction bases: 6. For the CDR3, the DNA is TGTGCCAGCAGTGAAAAAAGGACAGGGGAAAATCAGCCCCAGCATTTT. This gives the protein CASSEKRTGENQPQHF.

Ten or more counts support this clone. The chain links TRBV30 to TRBJ2-7, with 8 bases fitting TRBD2. In germline, CDR1 is GTSNPN, CDR2 SVGIG (reference sequence). The CDR3 length is 14 residues. V lost 1 base to trimming and J lost 6 bases; unmatched junction nucleotides: 8. CDR3 nucleotides: TGTGCCTGGAGTGCTCAGCGGGAGACCGCCGAGCAGTACTTC. Amino acids: CAWSAQRETAEQYF. Full variable domain (remainder filled in from reference TRBV30 and TRBJ2-7): SQTIHQWPATLVQPVGSPLSLECTVEGTSNPNLYWYRQAAGRGLQLLFYSVGIGQISSEVPQNLSASRPQDRQFILSSKKLLLSDSGFYLCAWSAQRETAEQYFGPGTRLTVT.

The V gene is TRBV7-9, the J gene TRBJ1-5, with D perhaps TRBD1 (6 bases). Trimming pared 1 base from V and 5 bases from J, leaving 12 bases between. The germline gives CDR1 SEHNR, CDR2 FQNEAQ (reference sequence). This CDR3 has 15 residues. This CDR3 reads CASSLGGRGYQPQHF. The CDR3 DNA is TGTGCCAGCAGCTTAGGGGGCAGGGGTTATCAGCCCCAGCATTTT. The whole variable domain, remainder taken from reference TRBV7-9 and TRBJ1-5, is DTGVSQNPRHKITKRGQNVTFRCDPISEHNRLYWYRQTLGQGPEFLTYFQNEAQLEKSRLLSDRFSAERPKGSFSTLEIQRTEQGDSAMYLCASSLGGRGYQPQHFGDGTRLSIL.

V is TRBV29-1 and J is TRBJ1-5; possibly TRBD1 for D (6 bases). CDR3 length: 13 residues. Germline V lookup: CDR1 SQVTM, CDR2 ANQGSEA. Deletions cut 3 bases from V and 9 bases from J, with 15 bases between. The CDR3: CSVDPTGRGPQHF. CDR3 sequence (DNA): TGCAGCGTTGACCCTACAGGGAGAGGGCCCCAGCATTTT.

CDR3 bases: TGTGCCAGCAGTGTTTCGGGGAGGGGAGAGACCCAGTACTTC. Residues: CASSVSGRGETQYF. This chain connects TRBV2 to TRBJ2-5; 7 positions agree with TRBD2. The CDR3 loop spans 14 amino acids. The germline gives CDR1 SNHLY, CDR2 FYNNEI. The V segment lost 4 bases and the J segment 4 bases; nucleotides outside the gene matches: 6.

Here the CDR3 reads CASRGARRYGYTF. The CDR3 DNA follows: TGTGCCAGCAGAGGCGCTCGGAGGTATGGCTACACCTTC. The V call is TRBV27, the J call TRBJ1-2; D unclear. Per the germline V gene, CDR1 is MNHEY and CDR2 is SMNVEV (reference sequence). Trimming shortened V by 6 bases and J by 5 bases, and 13 bases separated the two germline ends. CDR3 size: 13 residues.

This clone was recorded a few times. This chain joins TRBV25-1 and TRBJ1-2; the match to TRBD1 covers 7 bases. Germline CDR1 MGHDK, CDR2 SYGVNS. The CDR3 is made up of 14 amino acids. Unmatched junction bases numbered 13, after V lost 8 bases and J lost 7 bases. The CDR3 region has the DNA TGTGCCAGCGGCCCCTTTGACAGGGAGGCTGGCTACACCTTC. Translating it yields CASGPFDREAGYTF.

This clone has only a few counts. The chain combines TRBV6-6 with TRBJ1-2; 7 bases are shared with TRBD1. The junction had 8 bases not matched to a gene; V was cut back by 0 bases and J by 7 bases. There are 15 residues in the CDR3. The germline V gene encodes CDR1 MNHNY and CDR2 SVGAGI (reference sequence). CDR3 amino acids: CASSYSPDRSTGYTF. The CDR3 region has the DNA TGTGCCAGCAGTTACTCCCCGGACAGGTCTACTGGCTACACCTTC.

This clone showed up just a few times. The rearrangement joins TRBV9 to TRBJ2-3; D is ambiguous. V lost 2 bases to trimming and J lost 2 bases, with 12 bases between them. CDR1 is SGDLS and CDR2 is YYNGEE in the germline V gene. The length of the CDR3 is 15 residues. The chain's CDR3 is CASSVYEIYTDTQYF. The CDR3 nucleotides are TGTGCCAGCAGCGTGTACGAGATTTACACAGATACGCAGTATTTT.

The chain uses TRBV9 and TRBJ2-2, with 7 bases fitting TRBD1. Unmatched junction bases numbered 10, after V lost 4 bases and J lost 4 bases. The CDR3 length is 16 residues. Germline CDR1 reads SGDLS; CDR2 reads YYNGEE. In DNA, the CDR3 is TGTGCCAGCAGCCCCCAGGGGGTTCAGAGCACCGGGGAGCTGTTTTTT. Translation: CASSPQGVQSTGELFF.